The rows below give T cell receptor beta chains drawn from one sample of a study of T and B cells in COVID-19 patients. TCRdb re-called the multiplex PCR reads through MiXCR, storing one row per CDR3 protein. The table records approximately 20,000 distinct CDR3 sequences, under 30% of them present only once. Specimen: blood. All receptors derive from a human donor who had recovered from COVID-19. CDR3s include the opening cysteine and the closing phenylalanine or tryptophan. The D gene is left open where the match is weak. Clone size is stated in some rows and not others, as once, few, many or a class when expanded.

>TRBJ2-3|few|TRBD2|TRBV12-3/TRBV12-4
CASRPLSGTSGRAFTDTQYF
TGTGCCAGCAGACCCTTATCCGGGACTAGCGGGAGGGCCTTCACAGATACGCAGTATTTT
>TRBJ2-5|-|-|TRBV6-5
CASSYWGEWETQYF
TGTGCCAGCAGTTACTGGGGGGAGTGGGAGACCCAGTACTTC
>TRBJ1-5|few|TRBD1|TRBV19
CATSRDRVLSNQPQHF
TGTGCCACCTCCCGGGACAGGGTGTTAAGCAATCAGCCCCAGCATTTT
>TRBJ1-1|-|-|TRBV5-4
CASSLLLQHTEAFF
TGTGCCAGCAGCTTGCTGCTCCAGCACACTGAAGCTTTCTTT
>TRBJ2-3|-|-|TRBV5-1
CASSLAQGTDTQYF
TGCGCCAGCAGCTTGGCACAGGGCACAGATACGCAGTATTTT
>TRBJ1-5|-|-|TRBV5-4
CASSLDRGKQPQHF
TGTGCCAGCAGCTTGGATCGGGGCAAACAGCCCCAGCATTTT
>TRBJ2-2|-|TRBD2|TRBV19
CASSILAGGRWTGELFF
TGTGCCAGTAGTATTTTGGCGGGGGGGCGATGGACCGGGGAGCTGTTTTTT
>TRBJ2-1|-|TRBD2|TRBV19
CASKAGPMNNKQFF
TGTGCCAGTAAAGCGGGGCCAATGAACAATAAGCAGTTCTTC
>TRBJ2-5|-|TRBD1|TRBV7-9
CASSDPGQGWETQYF
TGTGCCAGCAGCGATCCGGGACAGGGATGGGAGACCCAGTACTTC
>TRBJ2-2|medium-sized|-|TRBV12-3/TRBV12-4
CASSFPLGELFF
TGTGCCAGCAGTTTCCCCCTCGGGGAGCTGTTTTTT
>TRBJ1-2|-|TRBD1|TRBV6-5
CASSYSSPGTGNYGYTF
TGTGCCAGCAGTTACTCAAGTCCCGGGACAGGGAACTATGGCTACACCTTC
>TRBJ1-1|-|TRBD1|TRBV18
CASSPTGAGVAEAFF
TGTGCCAGCTCACCGACAGGGGCCGGTGTTGCTGAAGCTTTCTTT
>TRBJ2-1|medium-sized|-|TRBV29-1
CSVVFLQGSLDEQFF
TGCAGCGTTGTTTTTTTGCAGGGCTCCCTCGATGAGCAGTTCTTC
>TRBJ2-3|-|-|TRBV5-1
CASSSVTLSDTQYF
TGCGCCAGCAGCTCAGTGACCCTTTCGGATACGCAGTATTTT
>TRBJ1-4|few|-|TRBV6-1
CASSEASRGFEKLFF
TGTGCCAGCAGTGAAGCGAGCCGGGGTTTTGAAAAACTGTTTTTT
>TRBJ2-3|-|-|TRBV5-1
CASSPRLAGTDTQYF
TGTGCCAGCAGCCCCCGACTGGCGGGGACAGATACGCAGTATTTT
>TRBJ2-4|-|-|TRBV30
CAWSVAGFKNIQYF
TGTGCCTGGAGTGTAGCGGGTTTTAAAAACATTCAGTACTTC
>TRBJ2-3|few|TRBD2|TRBV6-1
CASSFISGTSGRSPQYF
TGTGCCAGCAGCTTCATTTCCGGGACTAGCGGGAGGAGCCCGCAGTATTTT
>TRBJ2-2|-|TRBD2|TRBV4-2
CASSQEGAGGRFTGELFF
TGTGCCAGCAGCCAAGAAGGAGCGGGGGGGCGGTTCACCGGGGAGCTGTTTTTT
>TRBJ2-3|once|-|TRBV10-1
CASSESWTPLTDTQYF
TGCGCCAGCAGTGAGTCGTGGACCCCTCTCACAGATACGCAGTATTTT
>TRBJ2-1|-|TRBD2|TRBV12-3/TRBV12-4
CASSHGGANEQFF
TGTGCCAGCAGCCACGGGGGGGCGAATGAGCAGTTCTTC
>TRBJ1-2|-|TRBD1|TRBV15
CATSNFGTANYGYTF
TGTGCCACCAGCAACTTTGGGACAGCGAACTATGGCTACACCTTC
>TRBJ2-1|-|-|TRBV6-1
CASSRQASEWDEQFF
TGTGCCAGCAGCCGTCAGGCTAGCGAGTGGGATGAGCAGTTCTTC
>TRBJ2-3|many|TRBD2|TRBV19
CASSISGGVGDTQYF
TGTGCCAGTAGTATCAGCGGGGGGGTCGGAGATACGCAGTATTTT
>TRBJ1-1|-|-|TRBV6-1
CASRAQDRMLNTEAFF
TGTGCCAGCAGGGCCCAGGACAGAATGTTGAACACTGAAGCTTTCTTT
>TRBJ2-3|-|-|TRBV5-1
CASSLEGGKGDTQYF
TGCGCCAGCAGCTTGGAAGGAGGGAAGGGGGATACGCAGTATTTT